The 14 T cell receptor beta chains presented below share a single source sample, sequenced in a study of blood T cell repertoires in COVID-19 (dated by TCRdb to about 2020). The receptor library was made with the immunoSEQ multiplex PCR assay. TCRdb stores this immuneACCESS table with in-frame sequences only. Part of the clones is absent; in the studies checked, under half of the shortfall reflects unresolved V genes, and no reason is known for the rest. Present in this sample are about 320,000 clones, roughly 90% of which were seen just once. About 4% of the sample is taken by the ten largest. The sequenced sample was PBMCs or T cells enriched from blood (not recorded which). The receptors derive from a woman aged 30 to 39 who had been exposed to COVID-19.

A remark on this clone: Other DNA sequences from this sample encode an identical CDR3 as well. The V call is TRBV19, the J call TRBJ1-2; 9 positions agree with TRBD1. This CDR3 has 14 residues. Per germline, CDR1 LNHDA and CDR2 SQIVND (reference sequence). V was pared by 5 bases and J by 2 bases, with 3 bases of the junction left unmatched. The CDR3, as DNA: TGTGCCAGTAGTCCCGGACAGGGGAACTATGGCTACACCTTC. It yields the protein CASSPGQGNYGYTF.

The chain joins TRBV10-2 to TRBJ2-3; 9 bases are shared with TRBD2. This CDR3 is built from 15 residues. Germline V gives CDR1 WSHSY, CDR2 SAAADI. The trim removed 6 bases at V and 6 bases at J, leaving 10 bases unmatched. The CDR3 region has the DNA TGCGCCAGCAGGGACCCGGGACTAGCAAAGGATACGCAGTATTTT. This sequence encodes CASRDPGLAKDTQYF.

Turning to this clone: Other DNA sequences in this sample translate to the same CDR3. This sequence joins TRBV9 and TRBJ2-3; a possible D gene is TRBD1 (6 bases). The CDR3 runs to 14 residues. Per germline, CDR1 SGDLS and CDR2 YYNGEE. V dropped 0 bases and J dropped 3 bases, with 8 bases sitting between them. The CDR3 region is CASSVGRGTDTQYF. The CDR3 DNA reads TGTGCCAGCAGCGTAGGCAGGGGTACAGATACGCAGTATTTT.

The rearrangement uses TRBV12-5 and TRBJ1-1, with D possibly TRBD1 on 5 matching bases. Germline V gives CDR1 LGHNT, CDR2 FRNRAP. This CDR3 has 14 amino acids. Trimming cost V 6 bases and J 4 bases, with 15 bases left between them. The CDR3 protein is CASGRVTGVTEAFF. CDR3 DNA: TGTGCTAGTGGCCGCGTCACAGGTGTCACTGAAGCTTTCTTT.

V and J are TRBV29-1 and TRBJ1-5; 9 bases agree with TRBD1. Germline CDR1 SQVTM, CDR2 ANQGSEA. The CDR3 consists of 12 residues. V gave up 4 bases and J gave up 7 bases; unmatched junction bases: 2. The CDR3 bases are TGCAGCGTTGGCGGGACAGGGCAGCCCCAGCATTTT. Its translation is CSVGGTGQPQHF.

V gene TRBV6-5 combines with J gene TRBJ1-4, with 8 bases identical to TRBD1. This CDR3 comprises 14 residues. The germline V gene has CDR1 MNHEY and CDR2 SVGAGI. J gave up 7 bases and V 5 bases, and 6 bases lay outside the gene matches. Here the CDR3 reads CASSLRGLSEKLFF. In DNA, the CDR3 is TGTGCCAGCAGTCTCAGGGGGCTGAGTGAAAAACTGTTTTTT.

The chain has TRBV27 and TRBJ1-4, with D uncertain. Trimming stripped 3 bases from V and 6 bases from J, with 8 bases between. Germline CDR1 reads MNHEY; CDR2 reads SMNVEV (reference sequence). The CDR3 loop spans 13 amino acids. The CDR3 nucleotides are TGTGCCAGCAGTTTGGACGGGGATGAAAAACTGTTTTTT. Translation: CASSLDGDEKLFF. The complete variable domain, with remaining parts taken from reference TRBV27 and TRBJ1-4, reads EAQVTQNPRYLITVTGKKLTVTCSQNMNHEYMSWYRQDPGLGLRQIYYSMNVEVTDKGDVPEGYKVSRKEKRNFPLILESPSPNQTSLYFCASSLDGDEKLFFGSGTQLSVL.

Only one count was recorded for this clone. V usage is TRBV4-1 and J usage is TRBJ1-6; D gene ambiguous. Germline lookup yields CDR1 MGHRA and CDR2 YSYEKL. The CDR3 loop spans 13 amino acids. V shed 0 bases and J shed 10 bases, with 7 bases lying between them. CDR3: CASSQDQRSPLHF. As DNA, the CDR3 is TGCGCCAGCAGCCAAGATCAGAGGTCACCCCTCCACTTT.

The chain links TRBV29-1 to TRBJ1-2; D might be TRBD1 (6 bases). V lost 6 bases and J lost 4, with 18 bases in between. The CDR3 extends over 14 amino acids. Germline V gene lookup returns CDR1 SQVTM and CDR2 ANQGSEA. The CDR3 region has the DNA TGCAGCGTCCTGGGGGGGCATTATGGCTATGGCTACACCTTC. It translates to CSVLGGHYGYGYTF.

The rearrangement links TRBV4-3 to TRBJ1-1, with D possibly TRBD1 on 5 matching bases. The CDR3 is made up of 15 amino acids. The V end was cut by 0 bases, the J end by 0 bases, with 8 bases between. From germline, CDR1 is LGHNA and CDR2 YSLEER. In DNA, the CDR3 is TGCGCCAGCAGCCAAGACCGACAGTTGAACACTGAAGCTTTCTTT. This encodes CASSQDRQLNTEAFF.

For the CDR3, the DNA is TGTGCCAGCAGCTTAGGAGGGCAGACCGGCTACACCTTC. Protein sequence: CASSLGGQTGYTF. The chain employs TRBV7-2 and TRBJ1-2; D is unresolved. The V end lost 1 base, the J end lost 8 bases, and 11 bases lay between the germline ends. The germline CDR1 and CDR2 sequences are SGHTA and FQGNSA. The CDR3 is 13 residues long.

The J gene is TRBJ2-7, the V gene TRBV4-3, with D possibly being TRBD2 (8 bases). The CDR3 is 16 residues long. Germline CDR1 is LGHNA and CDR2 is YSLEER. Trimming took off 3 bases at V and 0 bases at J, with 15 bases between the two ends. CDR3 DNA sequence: TGCGCCAGCAGCCACATAGCGGGACAGAGCTCCTACGAGCAGTACTTC. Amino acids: CASSHIAGQSSYEQYF.

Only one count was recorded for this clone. The CDR3 here is CASWGTSGNTIYF. In nucleotides, the CDR3 is TGTGCCAGCTGGGGGACTTCTGGAAACACCATATATTTT. The J gene is TRBJ1-3, the V gene TRBV5-6, with D possibly being TRBD1 (5 bases). CDR3 length: 13 amino acids. CDR1 SGHDT and CDR2 YYEEEE come from the germline V gene. Trimming removed 7 bases from V and 1 base from J, with 9 bases in between. Combining the CDR3 with reference TRBV5-6 and TRBJ1-3 gives the whole variable domain DAGVTQSPTHLIKTRGQQVTLRCSPKSGHDTVSWYQQALGQGPQFIFQYYEEEERQRGNFPDRFSGHQFPNYSSELNVNALLLGDSALYLCASWGTSGNTIYFGEGSWLTVV.

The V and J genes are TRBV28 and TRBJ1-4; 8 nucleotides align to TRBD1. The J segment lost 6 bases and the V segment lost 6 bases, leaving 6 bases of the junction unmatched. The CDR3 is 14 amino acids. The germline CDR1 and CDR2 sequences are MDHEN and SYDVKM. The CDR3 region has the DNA TGTGCCAGCAGCTTGACAGGGGATGATGAAAAACTGTTTTTT. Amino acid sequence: CASSLTGDDEKLFF.